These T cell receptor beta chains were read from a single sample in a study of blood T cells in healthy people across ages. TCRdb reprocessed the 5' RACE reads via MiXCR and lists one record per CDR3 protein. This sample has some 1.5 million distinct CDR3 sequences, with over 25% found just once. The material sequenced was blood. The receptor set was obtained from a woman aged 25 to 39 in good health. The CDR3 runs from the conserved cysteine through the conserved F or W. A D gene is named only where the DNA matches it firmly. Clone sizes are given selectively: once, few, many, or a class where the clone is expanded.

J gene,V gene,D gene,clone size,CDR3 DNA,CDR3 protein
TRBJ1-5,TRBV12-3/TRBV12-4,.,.,TGTGCCAGCAGTCCCCCCGACCCCCAGCGAAATCAGCCCCAGCATTTT,CASSPPDPQRNQPQHF
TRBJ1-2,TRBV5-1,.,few,TGCGCCAGCAGCCATCCAGAGAACTATGGCTACACCTTC,CASSHPENYGYTF
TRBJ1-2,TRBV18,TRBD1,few,TGTGCCAGCCGGACAGGGGGCGTTATCTATGGCTACACCTTC,CASRTGGVIYGYTF
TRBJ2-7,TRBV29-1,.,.,TGCAGCGTTGTAGCCATACTCGGGGAAGAGCAGTACTTC,CSVVAILGEEQYF
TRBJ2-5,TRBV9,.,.,TGTGCCAGCAGCGTAGTGTCCAGGGTCGGGGAGACCCAGTACTTC,CASSVVSRVGETQYF
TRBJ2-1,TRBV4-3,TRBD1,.,TGCGCCAGCAGCCAAGAAACAGGGGGTTACAATGAGCAGTTCTTC,CASSQETGGYNEQFF
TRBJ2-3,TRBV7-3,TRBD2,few,TGTGCCAGCAGCTTAACTCCGCTTGGTGCGGGGGGCACAGATACGCAGTATTTT,CASSLTPLGAGGTDTQYF
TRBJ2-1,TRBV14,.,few,TGTGCCAGCAGCCAAGGTCACGTCCGTGAGCAGTTCTTC,CASSQGHVREQFF
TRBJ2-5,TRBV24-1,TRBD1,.,TGTGCCACCGGTGGGACAGGGGGCCAAGAGACCCAGTACTTC,CATGGTGGQETQYF
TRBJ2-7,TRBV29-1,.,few,TGCAGCGTTGAAGATCGCAGGGGATACGAGCAGTACTTC,CSVEDRRGYEQYF
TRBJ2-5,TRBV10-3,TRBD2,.,TGTGCCATCAGTGACTGGTCTCGGCGGGAGCGCCAAGAGACCCAGTACTTC,CAISDWSRRERQETQYF
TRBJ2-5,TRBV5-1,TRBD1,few,TGCGCCAGCAGCCCCATCCGGACAGGGGAGGTCCAAGAGACCCAGTACTTC,CASSPIRTGEVQETQYF
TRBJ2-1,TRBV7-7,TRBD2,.,TGTGCCAGCAGCCTCTGGGCGGGAGTTGGTAATGAGCAGTTCTTC,CASSLWAGVGNEQFF
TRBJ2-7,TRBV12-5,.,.,TGTGCTAGTGGTGGAAAAAGCTCCTACGAGCAGTACTTC,CASGGKSSYEQYF
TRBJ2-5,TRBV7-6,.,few,TGTGCCAGCAGCTCCCCGGAGTGGGGAGTAGGGGAGACCCAGTACTTC,CASSSPEWGVGETQYF
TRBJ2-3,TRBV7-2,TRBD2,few,TGTGCCAGCAGCCAGACCGGGACTAGCGGGAGGCCCAGGGATACGCAGTATTTT,CASSQTGTSGRPRDTQYF
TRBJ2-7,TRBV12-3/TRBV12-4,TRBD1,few,TGTGCCAGCAGCCGGGACAGGCTACTAATCTACGAGCAGTACTTC,CASSRDRLLIYEQYF
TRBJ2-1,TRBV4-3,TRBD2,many,TGCGCCAGCAGCCAAGGGGGCGGGAGGTCCTACAATGAGCAGTTCTTC,CASSQGGGRSYNEQFF
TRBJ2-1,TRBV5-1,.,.,TGCGCCAGCAGCTCAACCGGGGTGCAGTTCTTC,CASSSTGVQFF
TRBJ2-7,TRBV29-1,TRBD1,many,TGCAGCGTCTGGGACAGCTACGAGCAGTACTTC,CSVWDSYEQYF
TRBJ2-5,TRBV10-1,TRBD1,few,TGCGCCAGCAGCCCAGGGGGAGACCCAGAGACCCAGTACTTC,CASSPGGDPETQYF
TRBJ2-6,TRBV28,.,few,TGTGCCAGCACCAACCGCAGGGGTACAGGTCCTGGGGCCAACGTCCTGACTTTC,CASTNRRGTGPGANVLTF
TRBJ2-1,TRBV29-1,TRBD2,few,TGCACTATCAGAGGGACTAGCGGGAGGGCCGAAGGCAATGAGCAGTTCTTC,CTIRGTSGRAEGNEQFF
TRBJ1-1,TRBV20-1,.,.,TGCAGTCCCCAAGTATCCCTGAACACTGAAGCTTTCTTT,CSPQVSLNTEAFF
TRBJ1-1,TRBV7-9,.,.,TGTGCCAGCAGCTTTGCGGGGGTCCCTGAAGCTTTCTTT,CASSFAGVPEAFF
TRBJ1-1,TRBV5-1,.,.,TGCGCCAGCAGCGGCCTGAGGGGCAACACTGAAGCTTTCTTT,CASSGLRGNTEAFF
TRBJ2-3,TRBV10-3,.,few,TGTGCCATCAGTGAGTCCCCTATGACAGATACGCAGTATTTT,CAISESPMTDTQYF
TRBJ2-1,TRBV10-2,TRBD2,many,TGCGCCAGTGGGACTAGCGGGGTATACAATGAGCAGTTCTTC,CASGTSGVYNEQFF
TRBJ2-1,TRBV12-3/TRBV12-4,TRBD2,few,TGTGCCAGCAGTTTACCGTGGCTAGCGGGAGGTTCGCAGTTCTTC,CASSLPWLAGGSQFF
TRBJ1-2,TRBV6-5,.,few,TGTACCAGCGCCCTCGGGGACACAAATGGCTACACCTTC,CTSALGDTNGYTF
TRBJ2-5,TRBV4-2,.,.,TGTGCCAGCAGCCCGGGACTCCACGAGACCCAGTACTTC,CASSPGLHETQYF
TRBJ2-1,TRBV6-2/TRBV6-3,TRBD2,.,TGTGCCAGCAGTTACTCATCATCCGGGACTAGTGTAAGAGATGAGCAGTTCTTC,CASSYSSSGTSVRDEQFF
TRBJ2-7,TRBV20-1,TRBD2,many,TGCAGTGCTACCCGTGAGGGACTAGCGGACTACGAGCAGTACTTC,CSATREGLADYEQYF
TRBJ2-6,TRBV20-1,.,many,TGCAGTGCTCCCAGGGACGGCTCTGGGGCCAACGTCCTGACTTTC,CSAPRDGSGANVLTF
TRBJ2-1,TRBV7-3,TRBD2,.,TGTGCCAGCAGCCTTAGAGGAGCGGGGGGGGATAATGAGCAGTTCTTC,CASSLRGAGGDNEQFF
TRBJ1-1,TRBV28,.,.,TGTGCCAGCAGGGGTGGTTTTGCGAACACTGAAGCTTTCTTT,CASRGGFANTEAFF
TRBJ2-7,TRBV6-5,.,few,TGTGCCAGCAGACCTCTCCAGGGCCGCGAGCAGTACTTC,CASRPLQGREQYF
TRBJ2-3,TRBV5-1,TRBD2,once,TGCGCCAGCAGCTCGGAAGCGGGAGCTAGCACAGATACGCAGTATTTT,CASSSEAGASTDTQYF
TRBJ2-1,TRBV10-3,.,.,TGTGCCATCAGTGGACAGACCAAAGTAAATGAGCAGTTCTTC,CAISGQTKVNEQFF
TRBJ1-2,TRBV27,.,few,TGTGCCAGCAGCGGATCGGGGGATAGGGTATTTGGCTACACCTTC,CASSGSGDRVFGYTF
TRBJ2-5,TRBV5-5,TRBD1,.,TGTGCCAGCAGCTTGATACAGGGGCGAGGAGAGACCCAGTACTTC,CASSLIQGRGETQYF
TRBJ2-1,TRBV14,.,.,TGTGCCGGCAGCCAAGAGTTGAATGAGCAGTTCTTC,CAGSQELNEQFF
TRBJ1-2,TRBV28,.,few,TGTGCCAGCAGCCTGGCCCGGAGGGACTATGGCTACACCTTC,CASSLARRDYGYTF
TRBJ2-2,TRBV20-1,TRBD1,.,TGCAGTGCTAGAGACCGGGACAGGTTGAACACCGGGGAGCTGTTTTTT,CSARDRDRLNTGELFF
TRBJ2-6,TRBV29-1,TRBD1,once,TGCAGCGCCCGGACAGGGGCCCCCTCTGGGGCCAACGTCCTGACTTTC,CSARTGAPSGANVLTF
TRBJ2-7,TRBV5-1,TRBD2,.,TGCGCCAGCAGCCGGGGACTAGCGGGGGCCGGGGCCATTCTCTCCTACAATGAGCAGTACTTC,CASSRGLAGAGAILSYNEQYF
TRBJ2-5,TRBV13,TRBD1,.,TGTGCCAGCAGCTCGGGACAGGGGCCTTTGGAGACCCAGTACTTC,CASSSGQGPLETQYF
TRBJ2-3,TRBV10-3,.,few,TGTGCCATCAGTGAAGCCCACCTAGATACGCAGTATTTT,CAISEAHLDTQYF
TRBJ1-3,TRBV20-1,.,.,TGCAGTGCTAGGCCAGACTACTCTGGAAACACCATATATTTT,CSARPDYSGNTIYF
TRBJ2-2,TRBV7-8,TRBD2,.,TGTGCCAGCAGCTTTTCTAGCGGAAATTACGCCGGGGAGCTGTTTTTT,CASSFSSGNYAGELFF
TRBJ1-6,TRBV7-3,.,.,TGTGCCAGCAGCTTAGGTTCCGATAATTCACCCCTCCACTTT,CASSLGSDNSPLHF
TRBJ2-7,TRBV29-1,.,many,TGCAGCGTTGAAGATGAGGTGAGGGTCTCGAAGCAGTACTTC,CSVEDEVRVSKQYF
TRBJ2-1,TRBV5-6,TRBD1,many,TGTGCCAGCAGCCCCAAGAGTGGGTCGGGACAGGGGGCCCTCAATGAGCAGTTCTTC,CASSPKSGSGQGALNEQFF
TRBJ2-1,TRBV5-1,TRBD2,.,TGCGCCAGCATGAGACTAGCGGGAGGGGGTGAGCAGTTCTTC,CASMRLAGGGEQFF
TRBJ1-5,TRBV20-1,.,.,TGCAGTGCTAGTTGGGGGGGTGGCAATCAGCCCCAGCATTTT,CSASWGGGNQPQHF
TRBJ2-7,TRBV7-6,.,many,TGTGCCAGCAGCTTAGAGGCTAGGACGGGGCAGTACTTC,CASSLEARTGQYF
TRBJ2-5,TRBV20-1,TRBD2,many,TGCAGTGCTAGAGATGGCCTAGCGGCCGCCTCGGGGACCCAGTACTTC,CSARDGLAAASGTQYF
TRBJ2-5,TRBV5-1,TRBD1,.,TGCGCCAGCAGCTGGCAGGGGGAAGAGACCCAGTACTTC,CASSWQGEETQYF
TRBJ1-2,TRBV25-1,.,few,TGTGCCAGCAGTGAGGCGGGGGGAACAGCAGCCTATGGCTACACCTTC,CASSEAGGTAAYGYTF
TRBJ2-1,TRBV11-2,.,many,TGTGCCAGCAGCTTAGAGGGTCTAGGTGAGCAGTTCTTC,CASSLEGLGEQFF